The 5 T cell receptor beta chains below come from one sample, sequenced in a study of pediatric ulcerative colitis. Assay used: immunoSEQ multiplex PCR; TCRdb lists only in-frame clones, some missing. The data show approximately 40,000 clones, around 73% seen once. During colonoscopy, one to two rectal pinch biopsies were collected. Material for sequencing was gut tissue. These receptors were collected from a boy aged 5-17 years with moderate ulcerative colitis.

In this sample, this clone turned up once. This sequence joins TRBV7-9 and TRBJ1-1; 11 bases map to TRBD1. V dropped 5 bases and J dropped 4; count of bases not matched to a gene: 15. Germline CDR1 and CDR2: SEHNR and FQNEAQ (reference sequence). The CDR3 consists of 18 residues. CDR3 loop: CASSPGQGALARGTEAFF. CDR3 DNA sequence: TGTGCCAGCAGCCCAGGACAGGGGGCCCTGGCCAGGGGCACTGAAGCTTTCTTT.

This clone is a singleton in its sample. The gene calls are TRBV29-1 and TRBJ2-6; D is possibly TRBD1 (6 bases). Germline-derived CDR1 and CDR2 are SQVTM and ANQGSEA. The V end was cut by 7 bases, the J end by 0 bases, with 16 bases between. The CDR3 spans 16 residues. The CDR3 nucleotides read TGCAGCGCCTACCCGGACAGCCCCTCTGGGGCCAACGTCCTGACTTTC. Its translation is CSAYPDSPSGANVLTF.

This clone was counted between two and nine times. This chain joins TRBV13 and TRBJ2-3, with D uncertain. The CDR3 spans 12 residues. Trimming cost V 5 bases and J 2 bases, with 5 bases left between them. Germline lookup yields CDR1 PRHDT and CDR2 FYEKMQ (reference sequence). The CDR3, as DNA: TGTGCCAGCAGCCATTACACAGATACGCAGTATTTT. This translates into CASSHYTDTQYF.

This clone was seen just once. The V call is TRBV5-1, the J call TRBJ2-7; 8 bases align to TRBD1. This CDR3 has 17 residues. V dropped 0 bases and J dropped 0; count of bases not matched to a gene: 8. In germline, CDR1 is SGHRS, CDR2 YFSETQ. The CDR3 DNA reads as TGCGCCAGCAGCTTGGGCTCAGGGGGCCTAAACTCCTACGAGCAGTACTTC. Translation: CASSLGSGGLNSYEQYF.

The chain combines TRBV5-8 with TRBJ2-3, with D tentatively TRBD2 (5 bases). There are 13 residues in the CDR3. Looked up from germline, CDR1 is SGHTS and CDR2 is YDEGEE. V was shortened by 3 bases and J by 4 bases, with 9 bases between the two germline ends. CDR3 sequence reads: CASSWAGSDTQYF. Written as DNA, the CDR3 is TGTGCCAGCAGCTGGGCGGGCTCAGATACGCAGTATTTT.